What follows are 4 T cell receptor beta chains derived from one specimen sequenced in a study of shared clonotypes between healthy human individuals. Generated by immunoSEQ multiplex PCR, the TCRdb table keeps only in-frame clones and is missing some. This table holds 200,000 to 250,000 clones, just over 65% found once. The sequencing input was memory CD4+ T cells sorted from blood. This sample's subset: CD45RA-negative fraction. Every receptor here comes from a man aged 30 to 45 in good health.

The rearrangement joins TRBV5-1 to TRBJ2-1; 13 bases match TRBD2. The germline gives CDR1 SGHRS, CDR2 YFSETQ. The CDR3 covers 15 residues. V shed 4 bases, J shed 9 bases, and the junction held 7 bases outside the gene matches. The CDR3 is CASSHGLAGVGEQFF. The CDR3 DNA reads TGCGCCAGCAGCCACGGACTAGCGGGAGTCGGTGAGCAGTTCTTC.

This sequence joins TRBV9 and TRBJ2-1; maybe TRBD2 (6 bases). Germline V gives CDR1 SGDLS, CDR2 YYNGEE. The V end was cut by 0 bases, the J end by 9 bases, with 16 bases between. The length of the CDR3 is 15 residues. The CDR3 loop is CASSVVEGYGAEQFF. The CDR3 DNA is TGTGCCAGCAGCGTAGTGGAGGGCTACGGAGCTGAGCAGTTCTTC. The whole variable domain, remainder taken from reference TRBV9 and TRBJ2-1, is DSGVTQTPKHLITATGQRVTLRCSPRSGDLSVYWYQQSLDQGLQFLIQYYNGEERAKGNILERFSAQQFPDLHSELNLSSLELGDSALYFCASSVVEGYGAEQFFGPGTRLTVL.

The chain is built from TRBV27 and TRBJ1-5, with 9 bases that match TRBD1. This CDR3 region has 13 residues. Trimming took 8 bases from V and 6 from J; bases not matched to a gene: 5. Germline V gene lookup returns CDR1 MNHEY and CDR2 SMNVEV (reference sequence). This chain's CDR3 is CASGQGRFQPQHF. The CDR3 coding sequence is TGTGCCAGCGGACAGGGGCGGTTTCAGCCCCAGCATTTT.

The chain combines TRBV19 with TRBJ2-1, with 8 bases that match TRBD2. The CDR3 has 14 amino acids. Germline-derived CDR1 and CDR2 are LNHDA and SQIVND (reference sequence). With V trimmed by 5 bases and J by 8 bases, 8 bases remained unmatched. CDR3 loop: CASSFLAGMYEQFF. The DNA for the CDR3 is TGTGCCAGTAGTTTCTTAGCGGGAATGTATGAGCAGTTCTTC.